The TCR beta chain described here comes from a study of T-cell memory formation after mild COVID-19. Points from the study as a whole: There were some responding clones in pre-infection memory, which suggested that cross-reactive memory had joined.

Notes on this clonotype: What it binds is unknown.

The CDR3 has 15 residues. The J segment lost 1 base and the V segment lost 5 bases, leaving 10 bases of the junction unmatched. CDR1 is DFQATT, CDR2 SNEGSKA, per germline (reference sequence). With constant-segment primers, 5'RACE yielded cDNA libraries of TCR alpha and TCR beta that carried sample barcodes and UMIs. Using its own MiXCR run on the 5' RACE reads, TCRdb lists one record per CDR3 protein. The repertoire consists of about 560,000 distinct CDR3 sequences, with about 20% occurring once and the leading ten covering around 7.7%. This chain connects TRBV20-1 to TRBJ1-1; 7 nucleotides align to TRBD1. The origin of this receptor is an adult woman who had mild COVID-19 (a few samples of this study predate the infection). Cell type and time point are not known. Source material: PBMCs or a T cell subset sorted from them (not recorded which). The CDR3 here is CSAGRQGLGNTEAFF. DNA of the CDR3: TGCAGTGCTGGACGACAGGGCTTGGGGAACACTGAAGCTTTCTTT.